The 21 T cell receptor beta chains presented below share a single source sample, sequenced in a study of T-cell memory formation after mild COVID-19. From the 5' RACE reads, TCRdb called clonotypes with MiXCR, one entry per CDR3 protein. The profile shows around 470,000 distinct CDR3 sequences, around 19% of them singletons. The specimen sequenced was PBMCs or a T cell subset sorted from them (not recorded which). These receptors were taken from an adult woman who had mild COVID-19 (a few samples of this study predate the infection). Cell type and time point are not known.

A few counts support this clonotype. The V and J genes are TRBV12-3 or TRBV12-4 and TRBJ1-2, with D unresolved. The CDR3 consists of 12 residues. V lost 8 bases, J lost 7 bases, and 14 bases lay in between. The CDR3 DNA is TGTGCCAGCTCAACCTCTCGGGCTGGCTACACCTTC. Protein sequence: CASSTSRAGYTF.

The chain has TRBV2 and TRBJ1-4, with 8 bases that match TRBD1. V was clipped by 7 bases and J by 2 bases; unmatched bases: 6. Germline-derived CDR1 and CDR2 are SNHLY and FYNNEI. This CDR3 is built from 15 residues. CDR3: CASTIDRGTNEKLFF. The CDR3 DNA follows: TGTGCCAGCACGATCGACAGGGGTACTAATGAAAAACTGTTTTTT.

The chain recombines TRBV7-8 with TRBJ1-2; D is possibly TRBD1 (5 bases). Germline V gives CDR1 SGHVS, CDR2 FQNEAQ. The CDR3 has 16 amino acids. The V end was cut by 5 bases, the J end by 0 bases, with 16 bases between. The CDR3: CASSLGQAWANYGYTF. The CDR3 DNA reads TGTGCCAGCAGCCTCGGACAAGCCTGGGCTAACTATGGCTACACCTTC.

This clonotype came up a few times. J is TRBJ1-6 and V is TRBV5-1; D is possibly TRBD1 (6 bases). This CDR3 contains 15 residues. With 2 bases removed from V and 9 bases from J, the gap between germline ends came to 15 bases. In germline, CDR1 is SGHRS, CDR2 YFSETQ. CDR3 in DNA: TGCGCCAGCAGCTTCGTGGCAGGGGCGGCTTCACCCCTCCACTTT. It translates to CASSFVAGAASPLHF.

The chain recombines TRBV20-1 with TRBJ2-3; 10 bases match TRBD2. The CDR3 loop spans 16 amino acids. With V trimmed by 4 bases and J by 1 base, 8 bases remained unmatched. Germline V gene sequence: CDR1 DFQATT, CDR2 SNEGSKA (reference sequence). CDR3: CSAMALAGWGTDTQYF. As DNA, the CDR3 is TGCAGTGCTATGGCACTAGCGGGATGGGGCACAGATACGCAGTATTTT.

V is TRBV12-3 or TRBV12-4 and J is TRBJ2-1; tentatively, D is TRBD2 (5 bases). The CDR3 length is 13 residues. The V and J ends lost 6 bases and 4 bases respectively, with 10 bases between them. The CDR3 is CASRGLAYNEQFF. For the CDR3, the DNA is TGTGCCAGCAGAGGACTCGCGTACAATGAGCAGTTCTTC.

The genes are TRBV5-1 and TRBJ2-3, with D possibly being TRBD1 (6 bases). V gave up 3 bases and J gave up 2 bases, with 10 bases separating them. There are 14 residues in the CDR3. CDR1 and CDR2 from the germline V gene are SGHRS and YFSETQ. CDR3 protein: CASSSNRATDTQYF. DNA for the CDR3: TGCGCCAGCAGCTCGAACAGGGCCACAGATACGCAGTATTTT.

The chain carries TRBV20-1 and TRBJ1-5; 9 bases agree with TRBD1. Germline V gene data show CDR1 as DFQATT and CDR2 as SNEGSKA (reference sequence). The CDR3 spans 14 residues. Trimming removed 3 bases from V and 8 bases from J; junction bases left unmatched: 8. The CDR3 loop reads CSARPDRGEKPQHF. The CDR3 DNA is TGCAGTGCTAGGCCGGACAGGGGAGAAAAGCCCCAGCATTTT.

The chain recombines TRBV6-2 or TRBV6-3 with TRBJ2-3, with 7 bases that match TRBD1. Germline V gene sequence: CDR1 MNHEY, CDR2 SVGEGT. V gave up 6 bases and J gave up 2 bases; unmatched junction bases: 11. The CDR3 has 16 amino acids. CDR3 in amino acids: CASRRQGVLDTDTQYF. DNA of the CDR3: TGTGCCAGCAGGCGACAGGGAGTGTTGGACACAGATACGCAGTATTTT.

This chain uses TRBV10-2 with TRBJ2-1; possibly TRBD1 for D (5 bases). CDR3 size: 15 residues. CDR1 is WSHSY, CDR2 SAAADI, per germline. Between the trimmed V and J ends, which lost 6 bases and 5 bases, there was a span of 17 bases. CDR3 sequence: CASSPSRADDNEQFF. In nucleotides, the CDR3 is TGCGCCAGCAGCCCCAGCAGGGCGGACGACAATGAGCAGTTCTTC.

CDR3 protein: CASRSEFGNPSNTGELFF. The DNA of the CDR3 is TGTGCCAGCAGATCGGAATTCGGGAACCCGTCGAACACCGGGGAGCTGTTTTTT. The genes are TRBV7-6 and TRBJ2-2; D may be TRBD2 (5 bases). The V end lost 6 bases, the J end lost 0 bases, and 20 bases lay between the germline ends. CDR1 is SGHVS, CDR2 FNYEAQ, per germline. The CDR3 consists of 18 residues. The full variable domain, rest sourced from reference TRBV7-6 and TRBJ2-2, is GAGVSQSPRYKVTKRGQDVALRCDPISGHVSLYWYRQALGQGPEFLTYFNYEAQQDKSGLPNDRFSAERPEGSISTLTIQRTEQRDSAMYRCASRSEFGNPSNTGELFFGEGSRLTVL.

This CDR3 reads CASSPRGTSGRNEQYF. CDR3 coding DNA: TGTGCCAGCAGCCCCCGGGGGACTAGCGGGAGAAACGAGCAGTACTTC. The chain uses TRBV7-6 and TRBJ2-7, with 14 nucleotides matching TRBD2. Germline values: CDR1 SGHVS, CDR2 FNYEAQ. This CDR3 region has 16 residues. The V gene end was trimmed by 5 bases and the J gene end by 5 bases; junction bases not matched to a gene: 8.

This clonotype occurred a few times. This rearrangement joins TRBV29-1 to TRBJ1-1; the D is unclear. The CDR3 runs 13 residues. Germline CDR1 SQVTM, CDR2 ANQGSEA. The germline V and J ends were trimmed by 6 bases and 1 base, with 12 bases remaining between them. The CDR3 coding sequence is TGCAGCGTGCGCGACTCGGGGAACACTGAAGCTTTCTTT. Translating gives CSVRDSGNTEAFF.

The table lists this clonotype with a few counts. The chain combines TRBV25-1 with TRBJ1-2; D call uncertain. CDR1 and CDR2 (germline): MGHDK, SYGVNS. The germline V and J ends were trimmed by 4 bases and 5 bases, with 14 bases remaining between them. The CDR3 loop spans 14 amino acids. CDR3 sequence (DNA): TGTGCCAGCAGTGCCCTCCAAGGAGGGTATGGCTACACCTTC. It encodes CASSALQGGYGYTF.

CDR3 in DNA: TGTGCCAGCAGCCAAAGACAGGGAACTGAGCAGTTCTTC. Amino acid sequence: CASSQRQGTEQFF. The chain employs TRBV3-1 and TRBJ2-1; 7 bases map to TRBD1. J lost 9 bases, V lost 2 bases, and 4 bases had no gene match. This CDR3 has 13 residues. Germline V CDR1 and CDR2: LGHDT, YNNKEL (reference sequence).

A few counts support this clonotype. The chain is built from TRBV7-9 and TRBJ2-5, with TRBD1 as a possible D gene (5 bases). Germline V gene data show CDR1 as SEHNR and CDR2 as FQNEAQ (reference sequence). The CDR3 runs to 13 residues. The germline V and J ends were trimmed by 1 base and 5 bases, with 8 bases remaining between them. The CDR3 is CASSLEGVETQYF. The CDR3 DNA sequence: TGTGCCAGCAGCTTAGAAGGGGTTGAGACCCAGTACTTC.

V is TRBV2 and J is TRBJ2-2; 7 positions agree with TRBD2. Germline V gives CDR1 SNHLY, CDR2 FYNNEI. The CDR3 has 15 amino acids. Trimming took 5 bases from V and 3 from J; bases not matched to a gene: 6. The CDR3 DNA reads as TGTGCCAGCAGTTCGGGGAGGGTGGACACCGGGGAGCTGTTTTTT. Translation gives CASSSGRVDTGELFF. The variable domain in full, completed from reference TRBV2 and TRBJ2-2, reads EPEVTQTPSHQVTQMGQEVILRCVPISNHLYFYWYRQILGQKVEFLVSFYNNEISEKSEIFDDQFSVERPDGSNFTLKIRSTKLEDSAMYFCASSSGRVDTGELFFGEGSRLTVL.

This chain connects TRBV5-1 to TRBJ2-7; TRBD2 might be the D (5 bases). This CDR3 region has 14 residues. Germline V gene lookup returns CDR1 SGHRS and CDR2 YFSETQ. V shed 0 bases and J shed 6 bases, with 13 bases lying between them. CDR3 in amino acids: CASSLERPRGEQYF. CDR3 in DNA: TGCGCCAGCAGCTTGGAGCGGCCCCGAGGCGAGCAGTACTTC.

This clonotype has more than one count but fewer than ten. The chain links TRBV12-3 or TRBV12-4 to TRBJ2-3; perhaps TRBD2 as D (6 bases). The V end was cut by 3 bases, the J end by 3 bases, with 10 bases between. The CDR3 loop spans 14 amino acids. The CDR3 is CASSFPGATDTQYF. The CDR3 DNA is TGTGCCAGCAGTTTTCCGGGAGCTACAGATACGCAGTATTTT.

This clonotype came up many times. The chain joins TRBV7-6 to TRBJ2-7; tentative D call: TRBD2 (5 bases). CDR3 length: 16 residues. With 1 base removed from V and 0 bases from J, the gap between germline ends came to 13 bases. Germline CDR1 and CDR2: SGHVS and FNYEAQ. CDR3 region: CASSLGGRRSSYEQYF. CDR3 in DNA: TGTGCCAGCAGCTTAGGAGGCCGGAGGAGCTCCTACGAGCAGTACTTC.

This clonotype came up many times. The V gene is TRBV29-1, the J gene TRBJ2-1; 8 bases fit TRBD2. V shed 7 bases and J 0 bases; nucleotides not matched to a gene: 5. The germline V gene encodes CDR1 SQVTM and CDR2 ANQGSEA. The CDR3 has 14 residues. The CDR3 sequence is CSGVRGASYNEQFF. In DNA, the CDR3 is TGCAGCGGTGTGCGGGGGGCCTCCTACAATGAGCAGTTCTTC.